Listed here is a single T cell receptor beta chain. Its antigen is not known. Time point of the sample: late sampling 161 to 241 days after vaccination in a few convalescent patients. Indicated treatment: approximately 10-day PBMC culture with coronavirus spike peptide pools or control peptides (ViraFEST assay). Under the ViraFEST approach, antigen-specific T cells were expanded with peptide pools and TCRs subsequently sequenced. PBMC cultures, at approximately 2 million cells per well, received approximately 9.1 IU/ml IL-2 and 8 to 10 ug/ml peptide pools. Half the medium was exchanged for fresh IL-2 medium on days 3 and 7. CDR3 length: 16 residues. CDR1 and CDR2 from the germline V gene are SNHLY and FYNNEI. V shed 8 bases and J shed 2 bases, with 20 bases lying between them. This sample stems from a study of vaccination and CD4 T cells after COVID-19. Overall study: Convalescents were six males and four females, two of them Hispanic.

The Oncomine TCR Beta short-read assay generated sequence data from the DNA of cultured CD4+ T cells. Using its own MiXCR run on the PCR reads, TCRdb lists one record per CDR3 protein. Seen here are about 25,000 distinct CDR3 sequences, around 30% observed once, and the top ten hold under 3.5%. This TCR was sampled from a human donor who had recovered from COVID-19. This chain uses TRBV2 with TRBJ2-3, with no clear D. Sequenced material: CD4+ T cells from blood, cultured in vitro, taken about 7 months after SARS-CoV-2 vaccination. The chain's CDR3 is CASEQGKFTPTDTQYF. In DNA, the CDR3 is TGTGCCAGCGAACAAGGGAAGTTTACCCCCACAGATACGCAGTATTTT. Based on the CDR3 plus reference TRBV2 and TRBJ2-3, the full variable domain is EPEVTQTPSHQVTQMGQEVILRCVPISNHLYFYWYRQILGQKVEFLVSFYNNEISEKSEIFDDQFSVERPDGSNFTLKIRSTKLEDSAMYFCASEQGKFTPTDTQYFGPGTRLTVL.